Listed below are T cell receptor beta chains from one sample, sequenced in a study of cytomegalovirus exposure and HLA in healthy donors. Measured with immunoSEQ multiplex PCR; TCRdb has only the in-frame clones, and not every one. The top ten clones hold under 5.5% of a sample with approximately 100,000 clones, roughly 75% of them seen once. The sequenced sample was PBMCs. Receptor source: a woman between 18 and 30 years old in good health and CMV-seropositive. The CDR3 runs from the conserved cysteine through the conserved F or W. D genes are given only for firm matches. Clone size is shown for a subset of rows, as once, few, many or a class of expanded clone.

V,J,size,D,CDR3,DNA
TRBV9,TRBJ2-4,-,TRBD2,CASSATSGVNIQYF,TGTGCCAGCAGCGCGACTAGCGGTGTAAACATTCAGTACTTC
TRBV9,TRBJ2-2,-,-,CASSVELDWAGELFF,TGTGCCAGCAGCGTAGAACTAGATTGGGCCGGGGAGCTGTTTTTT
TRBV9,TRBJ2-2,-,TRBD1,CASSTQGDTGELFF,TGTGCCAGCAGCACACAGGGGGACACCGGGGAGCTGTTTTTT
TRBV7-8,TRBJ1-4,-,-,CATRRGFNEKLFF,TGTGCCACCAGGAGGGGGTTTAATGAAAAACTGTTTTTT
TRBV5-1,TRBJ1-4,-,-,CASSFPGAGEKLFF,TGCGCCAGCAGCTTCCCAGGGGCTGGGGAAAAACTGTTTTTT
TRBV2,TRBJ2-7,-,-,CASSVFGGGSYEQYF,TGTGCCAGCAGTGTATTCGGCGGAGGGAGCTACGAGCAGTACTTC
TRBV27,TRBJ2-7,few,TRBD1,CASSPLQGGFTEQYF,TGTGCCAGCAGCCCGCTACAGGGGGGCTTTACCGAGCAGTACTTC
TRBV27,TRBJ1-1,-,-,CASRTPGGANTEAFF,TGTGCCAGCAGAACTCCGGGGGGTGCGAACACTGAAGCTTTCTTT
TRBV27,TRBJ2-7,-,-,CASSLSTPRDEQYF,TGTGCCAGCAGTTTATCGACCCCTAGAGACGAGCAGTACTTC
TRBV5-4,TRBJ2-5,-,TRBD2,CASSAPTSSQETQYF,TGTGCCAGCAGCGCCCCGACTAGCAGCCAAGAGACCCAGTACTTC
TRBV9,TRBJ2-3,-,TRBD2,CASSATSGESTDTQYF,TGTGCCAGCAGCGCGACTAGCGGGGAAAGCACAGATACGCAGTATTTT
TRBV27,TRBJ2-5,-,TRBD2,CASSLDGLALETQYF,TGTGCCAGCAGTTTAGACGGACTAGCTCTAGAGACCCAGTACTTC
TRBV7-3,TRBJ2-1,once,TRBD2,CASSLPGTTNEQFF,TGTGCCAGCAGCTTACCCGGGACTACCAATGAGCAGTTCTTC
TRBV6-1,TRBJ2-7,-,TRBD1,CASRAGTGTYEQYF,TGTGCCAGCAGGGCCGGGACAGGGACCTACGAGCAGTACTTC